The next 14 T cell receptor beta chains were all read from a single sample in a study of HIV-infected patients and healthy controls. Alpha and beta constant-region primers primed reverse transcription of about 500 ng RNA. Separate chain-specific third strand synthesis with multiplexing indices produced the alpha and beta libraries. TCRdb analysed the 5' RACE reads with MiXCR anew, one entry per CDR3 protein. The sample has 15,000 to 20,000 distinct CDR3 sequences, about 5% seen once. The repertoire came from unfractionated whole blood and reflected all unsorted peripheral T cells. The sequenced sample consisted of blood. Receptors were obtained from an adult in good health.

This clonotype was detected many times. The chain combines TRBV4-2 with TRBJ2-7; no reliable D call. This CDR3 contains 16 residues. Looked up from germline, CDR1 is LGHNA and CDR2 is YNFKEQ. V gave up 0 bases and J gave up 1 base, with 13 bases separating them. Written as DNA, the CDR3 is TGTGCCAGCAGCCAAGATGTCGCGGATAGGTCCTACGAGCAGTACTTC. As protein: CASSQDVADRSYEQYF.

This clonotype was detected ten times or more. This chain links TRBV5-4 with TRBJ1-1, with D possibly matching TRBD1 (5 bases). V was cut by 0 bases and J by 5 bases, with 14 bases left in between. Germline CDR1 reads SGHNT; CDR2 reads YYREEE (reference sequence). The CDR3 spans 15 residues. This CDR3 reads CASSLGGQGDTEAFF. The CDR3 coding sequence is TGTGCCAGCAGCTTGGGTGGTCAGGGTGATACTGAAGCTTTCTTT.

This clonotype came up many times. The V and J genes are TRBV5-6 and TRBJ2-3; no reliable D call. The CDR3 has 18 amino acids. The ends were cut back, 0 bases at V and 2 bases at J, with 19 bases in the middle. From germline, CDR1 is SGHDT and CDR2 YYEEEE. The CDR3 DNA reads as TGTGCCAGCAGCTTGGGCATCCCAGAAGACACCGTCACAGATACGCAGTATTTT. This codes for CASSLGIPEDTVTDTQYF.

This clonotype was seen only a few times. The rearrangement uses TRBV11-2 and TRBJ1-3; no clear D. The CDR3 totals 13 residues. Germline V gene sequence: CDR1 SGHAT, CDR2 FQNNGV. The ends were cut back, 4 bases at V and 0 bases at J, with 4 bases in the middle. CDR3 sequence (DNA): TGTGCCAGCAGCTCGGACTCTGGAAACACCATATATTTT. Translating it yields CASSSDSGNTIYF.

The sample holds many counts of this clonotype. The chain joins TRBV7-8 to TRBJ1-5, with TRBD1 matching over 7 bases. The germline gives CDR1 SGHVS, CDR2 FQNEAQ. This CDR3 region has 16 residues. Germline trimming cut 5 bases from V and 6 bases from J; bases unmatched to any gene: 13. This CDR3 is CASSRNDRVLVQPQHF. CDR3 nucleotide sequence: TGTGCCAGCAGCCGAAACGACAGGGTTTTGGTTCAGCCCCAGCATTTT.

This clonotype was seen at least ten times. The J gene is TRBJ1-5, the V gene TRBV5-5; D call uncertain. CDR3 length: 15 amino acids. Germline-derived CDR1 and CDR2 are SGHKS and YYEKEE (reference sequence). Trimming took off 0 bases at V and 1 base at J, with 8 bases between the two ends. The CDR3: CASSLVSTSNQPQHF. The CDR3 bases are TGTGCCAGCAGCTTGGTCTCGACAAGCAATCAGCCCCAGCATTTT.

This clonotype was seen many times. The gene calls are TRBV5-1 and TRBJ2-3, with D tentatively TRBD2 (7 bases). V lost 7 bases to trimming and J lost 3 bases, with 15 bases between them. This CDR3 has 14 residues. Germline V lookup: CDR1 SGHRS, CDR2 YFSETQ. The CDR3 DNA sequence: TGCGCCAGCGGGAGGGGGGCGCGGACAGATACGCAGTATTTT. It yields the protein CASGRGARTDTQYF.

This clonotype was counted at least ten times. The chain uses TRBV3-1 and TRBJ1-6; D ambiguous. The V gene's germline CDR1 is LGHDT and CDR2 YNNKEL (reference sequence). Trimming shortened V by 1 base and J by 9 bases, and 7 bases separated the two germline ends. CDR3 length equals 13 residues. The CDR3 DNA follows: TGTGCCAGCAGCCAAGTTAGTCGTTCACCCCTCCACTTT. Protein sequence: CASSQVSRSPLHF.

This clonotype came up many times. V and J are TRBV3-1 and TRBJ1-1, with TRBD1 matching over 7 bases. V shed 1 base, J shed 3 bases, and the junction held 5 bases outside the gene matches. CDR1 and CDR2 from the germline V gene are LGHDT and YNNKEL (reference sequence). The CDR3 runs to 15 residues. The CDR3 here is CASSQVRQGDTEAFF. In DNA, the CDR3 is TGTGCCAGCAGCCAAGTGCGGCAGGGGGACACTGAAGCTTTCTTT.

The table lists this clonotype with many counts. The V and J genes are TRBV29-1 and TRBJ2-7; a possible D gene is TRBD1 (6 bases). The CDR3 extends over 13 amino acids. V shed 2 bases and J shed 0 bases, with 8 bases lying between them. Germline V gives CDR1 SQVTM, CDR2 ANQGSEA. The CDR3 DNA is TGCAGCGTTGAAACAGGGAGCTCCTACGAGCAGTACTTC. Amino acid sequence: CSVETGSSYEQYF.

Ten or more counts support this clonotype. V and J are TRBV3-1 and TRBJ1-1, with D unresolved. Deletions cut 2 bases from V and 7 bases from J, with 11 bases between. Germline-derived CDR1 and CDR2 are LGHDT and YNNKEL (reference sequence). The CDR3 sequence is 13 residues long. In DNA, the CDR3 is TGTGCCAGCAGCCAAAATCCAGAGAGTGAAGCTTTCTTT. Amino acid sequence: CASSQNPESEAFF.

This clonotype appeared many times. The CDR3 nucleotides read TGTGCCAGCAGTGCAGACACAGATACGCAGTATTTT. It is translated as CASSADTDTQYF. J is TRBJ2-3 and V is TRBV2; D not certain. Germline assignment: CDR1 SNHLY and CDR2 FYNNEI. This CDR3 contains 12 residues. The ends were cut back, 4 bases at V and 2 bases at J, with 4 bases in the middle.

There are many counts of this clonotype. The chain links TRBV27 to TRBJ1-1; D gene unclear. The CDR3 totals 13 residues. Germline V gene sequence: CDR1 MNHEY, CDR2 SMNVEV (reference sequence). Between the trimmed V and J ends, which lost 2 bases and 5 bases, there was a span of 9 bases. CDR3 region: CASSLLYGTEAFF. In nucleotides, the CDR3 is TGTGCCAGCAGTTTACTATATGGGACTGAAGCTTTCTTT.

There are many counts of this clonotype. The chain links TRBV7-9 to TRBJ1-4; unclear D gene. Germline V gene data show CDR1 as SEHNR and CDR2 as FQNEAQ (reference sequence). V was clipped by 10 bases and J by 1 base, with 10 bases between them. CDR3 length: 13 amino acids. As DNA, the CDR3 is TGTGCCACCTCAGCAAGAACTAATGAAAAACTGTTTTTT. Encoded protein: CATSARTNEKLFF.